Shown below are 29 T cell receptor beta chains from a single sample sequenced in a study of blood T cell repertoires in COVID-19. Sequencing used immunoSEQ multiplex PCR; TCRdb keeps in-frame clones, though not all of them. The sample consists of approximately 120,000 clones, about nine tenths of them appearing once. Sequencing input: peripheral blood. All receptors derive from a human donor in a cohort sampled during active COVID-19.

The CDR3: CASSLKREGVVPDTQYF. In DNA, the CDR3 is TGTGCCAGCAGCTTGAAACGGGAGGGCGTCGTCCCAGATACGCAGTATTTT. The chain is built from TRBV5-4 and TRBJ2-3; 8 nucleotides align to TRBD2. The CDR3 totals 17 residues. V was pared by 1 base and J by 4 bases, with 11 bases of the junction left unmatched. CDR1 is SGHNT and CDR2 is YYREEE in the germline V gene (reference sequence).

This sequence joins TRBV4-2 and TRBJ1-1; possible D gene TRBD1, 5 bases. CDR1 is LGHNA, CDR2 YNFKEQ, per germline. Trimming removed 3 bases at V and 12 bases at J, with 20 bases between. This CDR3 region has 14 residues. The CDR3 DNA is TGTGCCAGCAGCCAGGTAAAGGGGCAAACGGTAACTTTCTTT. As protein: CASSQVKGQTVTFF.

This rearrangement joins TRBV13 to TRBJ2-2; 7 bases are shared with TRBD2. The germline gives CDR1 PRHDT, CDR2 FYEKMQ (reference sequence). After removal of 3 bases from V and 4 bases from J, the junction contained 5 bases not matched to a gene. The CDR3 loop spans 15 amino acids. The DNA of the CDR3 is TGTGCCAGCAGCTTGGCGGGAGCGGGCACCGGGGAGCTGTTTTTT. It specifies CASSLAGAGTGELFF.

This clone has just a few counts. The rearrangement joins TRBV27 to TRBJ2-7; D may be TRBD2 (6 bases). CDR3 size: 12 residues. Trimming cost V 10 bases and J 4 bases, with 14 bases left between them. Germline CDR1 MNHEY, CDR2 SMNVEV (reference sequence). CDR3 sequence reads: CATPGTDYEQYF. Written as DNA, the CDR3 is TGTGCCACCCCCGGGACTGATTACGAGCAGTACTTC.

The DNA of the CDR3 is TGTGCCAGCAGCTTGGCGGGGACAGGTACAGATACGCAGTATTTT. This encodes CASSLAGTGTDTQYF. The rearrangement links TRBV5-6 to TRBJ2-3, with 8 bases matching TRBD1. With 0 bases clipped from V and 3 bases from J, the junction kept 3 bases outside the gene matches. The germline CDR1 and CDR2 sequences are SGHDT and YYEEEE. This CDR3 has 15 amino acids.

The chain recombines TRBV4-1 with TRBJ1-1, with D unresolved. Germline values: CDR1 MGHRA, CDR2 YSYEKL. Deletions cut 0 bases from V and 12 bases from J, with 20 bases between. This CDR3 has 15 residues. The CDR3 DNA follows: TGCGCCAGCAGCCAAGACTTTTACCCGAGGAGAAGGCCTTTCTTT. It specifies CASSQDFYPRRRPFF.

CDR3 amino acids: CATSDFRGPDTGELFF. The DNA for the CDR3 is TGTGCCACCAGTGATTTCAGGGGGCCGGACACCGGGGAGCTGTTTTTT. The V call is TRBV24-1, the J call TRBJ2-2, with 8 bases lining up with TRBD1. The CDR3 is 16 amino acids. The V gene's germline CDR1 is KGHDR and CDR2 SFDVKD. The ends lost 1 base at V and 3 bases at J; junction bases unmatched: 3.

The J gene is TRBJ2-2, the V gene TRBV5-4; D might be TRBD2 (5 bases). The CDR3 extends over 13 amino acids. V was trimmed by 9 bases and J by 4 bases, leaving 13 bases between them. Germline V lookup: CDR1 SGHNT, CDR2 YYREEE (reference sequence). In DNA, the CDR3 is TGTGCCATCAAATATAGCGTCACCGGGGAGCTGTTTTTT. It encodes CAIKYSVTGELFF. Combining the CDR3 with reference TRBV5-4 and TRBJ2-2 gives the whole variable domain ETGVTQSPTHLIKTRGQQVTLRCSSQSGHNTVSWYQQALGQGPQFIFQYYREEENGRGNFPPRFSGLQFPNYSSELNVNALELDDSALYLCAIKYSVTGELFFGEGSRLTVL.

This rearrangement joins TRBV2 to TRBJ1-1; 12 bases map to TRBD1. This CDR3 has 13 residues. The V and J ends lost 8 bases and 3 bases, in that order; junction bases with no gene match: 1. Germline-derived CDR1 and CDR2 are SNHLY and FYNNEI. The chain's CDR3 is CASGTGGYTEAFF. The CDR3 coding sequence is TGTGCCAGCGGGACAGGGGGCTACACTGAAGCTTTCTTT.

This chain connects TRBV27 to TRBJ2-5; a possible D gene is TRBD1 (5 bases). From germline, CDR1 is MNHEY and CDR2 SMNVEV (reference sequence). The CDR3 spans 14 residues. The V and J ends lost 5 bases and 5 bases respectively, with 15 bases between them. CDR3 loop: CASSPQGRGETQYF. DNA of the CDR3: TGTGCCAGCAGTCCCCAGGGCCGTGGGGAGACCCAGTACTTC.

J is TRBJ2-7 and V is TRBV7-9; 10 positions match TRBD1. The V gene's germline CDR1 is SEHNR and CDR2 FQNEAQ (reference sequence). The V and J ends lost 4 bases and 4 bases, in that order; junction bases with no gene match: 4. CDR3 length: 14 amino acids. CDR3 sequence: CASSSGQGGYEQYF. CDR3 in DNA: TGTGCCAGCAGCTCCGGACAGGGGGGGTACGAGCAGTACTTC.

The V and J genes are TRBV9 and TRBJ2-7; the D gene is possibly TRBD2 (6 bases). From germline, CDR1 is SGDLS and CDR2 YYNGEE. This CDR3 region has 15 residues. V lost 0 bases and J lost 3, with 13 bases in between. The CDR3 nucleotides are TGTGCCAGCAGCGTAGCTGGAGGAGGGGTCTACGAGCAGTACTTC. Protein sequence: CASSVAGGGVYEQYF.

This clone turned up a few times. CDR3 residues: CARTSTYHYGYTF. In DNA, the CDR3 is TGTGCCAGAACCTCAACCTATCACTATGGCTACACCTTC. The chain is built from TRBV5-3 and TRBJ1-2; D gene uncertain. TRBV5-3 is designated an ORF whose function remains uncertain. This CDR3 comprises 13 residues. The germline V and J ends were trimmed by 6 bases and 3 bases, with 12 bases remaining between them.

The chain carries TRBV24-1 and TRBJ2-2; 8 positions agree with TRBD1. The CDR3 length is 17 residues. Germline CDR1 is KGHDR and CDR2 is SFDVKD. The V segment lost 4 bases and the J segment 1 base; nucleotides outside the gene matches: 7. The CDR3 loop reads CATSDPPGQGNTGELFF. CDR3 nucleotides: TGTGCCACCAGTGACCCCCCTGGACAGGGGAACACCGGGGAGCTGTTTTTT.

This chain connects TRBV19 to TRBJ2-5; 7 bases are shared with TRBD1. Germline-derived CDR1 and CDR2 are LNHDA and SQIVND (reference sequence). With 6 bases clipped from V and 4 bases from J, the junction kept 8 bases outside the gene matches. CDR3 length: 14 amino acids. CDR3 DNA sequence: TGTGCCAGTAGACCGAACAGGGGCGGAGAGACCCAGTACTTC. The encoded protein is CASRPNRGGETQYF.

This clone was found once. The chain has TRBV20-1 and TRBJ2-5, with 15 bases identical to TRBD2. J gave up 3 bases and V 3 bases, and 2 bases lay outside the gene matches. This CDR3 has 15 residues. Germline V gene sequence: CDR1 DFQATT, CDR2 SNEGSKA (reference sequence). The CDR3 bases are TGCAGTGCTAGTGGACTAGCGGGAGGGGAAGAGACCCAGTACTTC. Translating it yields CSASGLAGGEETQYF.

The gene calls are TRBV27 and TRBJ2-1, with D tentatively TRBD2 (7 bases). The CDR3 runs 16 residues. Looked up from germline, CDR1 is MNHEY and CDR2 is SMNVEV (reference sequence). Trimming shortened V by 8 bases and J by 4 bases, and 21 bases separated the two germline ends. In DNA form, the CDR3 reads TGTGCCAGCTTCCCCTTCCGGGGGGCCCTATACAATGAGCAGTTCTTC. It codes for CASFPFRGALYNEQFF.

The CDR3, as DNA: TGTGCCAGCAGCTTAGTTAGGGACAGGAGCTCCTACAATGAGCAGTTCTTC. It specifies CASSLVRDRSSYNEQFF. The chain combines TRBV7-6 with TRBJ2-1; TRBD1 aligns across 8 bases. The V and J ends lost 1 base and 0 bases, in that order; junction bases with no gene match: 5. The CDR3 consists of 17 residues. The germline V gene encodes CDR1 SGHVS and CDR2 FNYEAQ.

CDR3 sequence (DNA): TGCGCCAGCAGCTTGCATTTCAGGGTTACCCCGATAGAGACCCAGTACTTC. Protein product: CASSLHFRVTPIETQYF. V and J are TRBV5-1 and TRBJ2-5; maybe TRBD1 (5 bases). Trimming removed 1 base from V and 4 bases from J, with 20 bases in between. The CDR3 extends over 17 amino acids. The germline CDR1 and CDR2 sequences are SGHRS and YFSETQ.

By sample share, this clone is medium-sized (0.01 to 0.1%). The genes are TRBV2 and TRBJ2-7, with TRBD1 as a possible D gene (6 bases). Germline CDR1 SNHLY, CDR2 FYNNEI. The CDR3 totals 17 residues. V lost 6 bases and J 0 bases, leaving 21 bases between the germline ends. The CDR3 protein is CASRGDNLQGLSYEQYF. Here the CDR3 DNA reads TGTGCCAGCAGAGGAGATAACCTACAGGGTCTCTCCTACGAGCAGTACTTC.

CDR3 residues: CASSPLPRGGDTEAFF. The DNA of the CDR3 is TGTGCCAGCTCACCGCTCCCCAGGGGAGGGGACACTGAAGCTTTCTTT. This chain links TRBV18 with TRBJ1-1; TRBD1 might be the D (6 bases). With 3 bases removed from V and 3 bases from J, the gap between germline ends came to 17 bases. The V gene's germline CDR1 is KGHSH and CDR2 LQKENI. This CDR3 is 16 amino acids long.

A remark on this clone: The same CDR3 arises from other DNA sequences in this sample as well. This rearrangement joins TRBV5-4 to TRBJ2-3; 8 nucleotides match TRBD2. CDR1 SGHNT and CDR2 YYREEE come from the germline V gene (reference sequence). The CDR3 runs 15 residues. The ends lost 0 bases at V and 3 bases at J; junction bases unmatched: 3. The CDR3, as DNA: TGTGCCAGCAGCTTGGCGGGGGGGCGGACAGATACGCAGTATTTT. It encodes CASSLAGGRTDTQYF.

The V call is TRBV19, the J call TRBJ2-7; D gene uncertain. Trimming shortened V by 4 bases and J by 0 bases, and 16 bases separated the two germline ends. This CDR3 is built from 16 residues. The germline V gene has CDR1 LNHDA and CDR2 SQIVND (reference sequence). CDR3: CASSKIKSTGSYEQYF. CDR3 nucleotide sequence: TGTGCCAGTAGTAAAATCAAATCGACGGGCTCCTACGAGCAGTACTTC.

The rearrangement links TRBV12-3 or TRBV12-4 to TRBJ2-1, with TRBD1 identical over 8 bases. This CDR3 spans 13 amino acids. V trimming: 3 bases; J trimming: 7 bases; junction bases outside the gene matches: 2. The CDR3 DNA reads as TGTGCCAGCAGTTTCAGGGGGCGAAATGAGCAGTTCTTC. Translation: CASSFRGRNEQFF.

This chain links TRBV2 with TRBJ2-3; D is ambiguous. Looked up from germline, CDR1 is SNHLY and CDR2 is FYNNEI. V was cut by 3 bases and J by 0 bases, with 10 bases left in between. CDR3 length: 15 residues. Here the CDR3 DNA reads TGTGCCAGCAGTGACAGAATCATTAGCACAGATACGCAGTATTTT. Protein: CASSDRIISTDTQYF. Full variable domain (missing parts from reference TRBV2 and TRBJ2-3): EPEVTQTPSHQVTQMGQEVILRCVPISNHLYFYWYRQILGQKVEFLVSFYNNEISEKSEIFDDQFSVERPDGSNFTLKIRSTKLEDSAMYFCASSDRIISTDTQYFGPGTRLTVL.

This sequence joins TRBV2 and TRBJ2-3; possible D gene TRBD2, 5 bases. The V gene lost 7 bases and the J gene lost 7 bases, with 9 bases spanning the gap. CDR3 size: 11 residues. The germline gives CDR1 SNHLY, CDR2 FYNNEI. DNA of the CDR3: TGTGCCAGCAAAGGGAGCAATACGCAGTATTTT. Encoded protein: CASKGSNTQYF. Filled out from reference TRBV2 and TRBJ2-3, the complete variable domain reads EPEVTQTPSHQVTQMGQEVILRCVPISNHLYFYWYRQILGQKVEFLVSFYNNEISEKSEIFDDQFSVERPDGSNFTLKIRSTKLEDSAMYFCASKGSNTQYFGPGTRLTVL.

The chain recombines TRBV6-4 with TRBJ1-2; the D gene is possibly TRBD1 (6 bases). The CDR3 runs 14 residues. V dropped 4 bases and J dropped 4 bases, with 13 bases sitting between them. Germline V gene sequence: CDR1 MRHNA, CDR2 SNTAGT. The CDR3 nucleotides are TGTGCCAGCAGTGCTGAGACAGGAACCTATGGCTACACCTTC. Translating gives CASSAETGTYGYTF.

This clone was seen a single time. The V gene is TRBV7-2, the J gene TRBJ1-2, with 7 nucleotides matching TRBD1. The length of the CDR3 is 15 residues. Germline lookup yields CDR1 SGHTA and CDR2 FQGNSA. J lost 4 bases, V lost 0 bases, and 5 bases had no gene match. CDR3 amino acids: CASSLAFGTAYGYTF. In DNA form, the CDR3 reads TGTGCCAGCAGCTTAGCGTTTGGGACAGCCTATGGCTACACCTTC.

This chain connects TRBV29-1 to TRBJ1-1, with D tentatively TRBD1 (5 bases). V shed 7 bases and J shed 5 bases, with 17 bases lying between them. Looked up from germline, CDR1 is SQVTM and CDR2 is ANQGSEA. This CDR3 is built from 13 residues. The CDR3 protein is CSAEGPSETEAFF. The DNA of the CDR3 is TGCAGCGCTGAGGGGCCCTCGGAGACTGAAGCTTTCTTT.